This T cell receptor (beta chain) is from a study of T-cell memory formation after mild COVID-19. For this clonotype: Its antigen is as yet unknown.

TCRdb called the 5' RACE reads again in MiXCR, with one record for every CDR3 protein. The data show hundreds of thousands of distinct CDR3 sequences, with approximately 7.6% seen just once and less than 25% held by the top ten. The CDR3 covers 16 residues. CDR1 and CDR2 from the germline V gene are SGHTA and FQGNSA. The V segment lost 3 bases and the J segment 0 bases; nucleotides outside the gene matches: 4. General study results and limits: Contracting clones from day 15 to 85 showed balanced CD4/CD8; later expanders favored CD4+. The SARS-CoV-2 specificity of second-wave clones reaching peak at day 37 remained unverified.

Material for sequencing was PBMCs or a T cell subset sorted from them (not recorded which). V is TRBV7-2 and J is TRBJ2-5; the match to TRBD2 covers 10 bases. The clonotype comes from a man aged 18 to 35 who had mild COVID-19 (a few samples of this study predate the infection). Cell type and time point are not known. The CDR3 region has the DNA TGTGCCAGCAGCTTTCCGACTAGCGGGTACCAAGAGACCCAGTACTTC. Protein: CASSFPTSGYQETQYF.